Here is one TCR beta chain with its context. These data come from a study of blood T cell repertoires in COVID-19. Whole-study context: The samples span acute and convalescent COVID-19 from the United States, Italy and Spain. PBMCs, B-cell-depleted T cells, or T cells provided the cDNA or gDNA that made up the material.

This CDR3 has 14 amino acids. V dropped 6 bases and J dropped 1; count of bases not matched to a gene: 3. In germline, CDR1 is LNHDA, CDR2 SQIVND (reference sequence). The data were produced by immunoSEQ multiplex PCR, yet TCRdb's version contains in-frame clones alone and is incomplete. The sample holds about 51,000 clones, more than 70% seen once. The specimen was peripheral blood. The J gene is TRBJ1-2, the V gene TRBV19; 9 bases agree with TRBD1. This TCR was sampled from a man older than 75 with active COVID-19. CDR3 sequence: CASRGQGHNYGYTF. The CDR3 DNA reads as TGTGCCAGTAGAGGACAGGGGCATAACTATGGCTACACCTTC. Combining the CDR3 with reference TRBV19 and TRBJ1-2 gives the whole variable domain DGGITQSPKYLFRKEGQNVTLSCEQNLNHDAMYWYRQDPGQGLRLIYYSQIVNDFQKGDIAEGYSVSREKKESFPLTVTSAQKNPTAFYLCASRGQGHNYGYTFGSGTRLTVV.